Following are 25 T cell receptor beta chains from one sample sequenced in a study of PD-L1 blockade in urothelial cancer. Time point given: pretreatment peripheral blood. The protocol was immunoSEQ multiplex PCR, while the TCRdb copy is restricted to in-frame clones and leaves out a portion. The data show under 40,000 clones, approximately 85% seen once. Sequences were derived from PBMCs, sampled around atezolizumab (anti-PD-L1) treatment. Source of these receptors: a man aged 60 to 75 with urothelial cancer.

V is TRBV27 and J is TRBJ2-7, with 9 bases lining up with TRBD1. The CDR3 loop spans 17 amino acids. V shed 3 bases, J shed 3 bases, and the junction held 12 bases outside the gene matches. Germline values: CDR1 MNHEY, CDR2 SMNVEV (reference sequence). The CDR3, as DNA: TGTGCCAGCAGTTTCCAACCCCGACAGGGGGAGGACTACGAGCAGTACTTC. Translating gives CASSFQPRQGEDYEQYF.

The rearrangement links TRBV30 to TRBJ1-2; maybe TRBD1 (5 bases). Trimming cost V 0 bases and J 6 bases, with 14 bases left between them. Germline V gene data show CDR1 as GTSNPN and CDR2 as SVGIG (reference sequence). The CDR3 has 14 amino acids. The CDR3 region is CAWSVGDRANGYTF. CDR3 coding DNA: TGTGCCTGGAGTGTGGGTGACAGAGCAAATGGCTACACCTTC. The whole variable domain, remainder taken from reference TRBV30 and TRBJ1-2, is SQTIHQWPATLVQPVGSPLSLECTVEGTSNPNLYWYRQAAGRGLQLLFYSVGIGQISSEVPQNLSASRPQDRQFILSSKKLLLSDSGFYLCAWSVGDRANGYTFGSGTRLTVV.

This rearrangement joins TRBV28 to TRBJ1-2, with 9 bases fitting TRBD1. Losses at the gene ends were 6 bases for V and 4 bases for J; bases not matched to a gene: 3. Germline CDR1 reads MDHEN; CDR2 reads SYDVKM. The CDR3 runs 13 residues. In DNA, the CDR3 is TGTGCCAGCAGCAAACAGGGGGCCTATGGCTACACCTTC. Its protein is CASSKQGAYGYTF.

This clone was detected once. V and J are TRBV19 and TRBJ2-5, with 8 bases lining up with TRBD2. Germline V lookup: CDR1 LNHDA, CDR2 SQIVND (reference sequence). J was trimmed by 2 bases and V by 3 bases; bases with no gene match: 2. This CDR3 has 14 amino acids. CDR3 in DNA: TGTGCCAGTAGTATCGGGGGGGTTCAAGAGACCCAGTACTTC. This sequence encodes CASSIGGVQETQYF.

The chain is built from TRBV29-1 and TRBJ1-1, with 7 bases identical to TRBD1. The CDR3 covers 13 residues. Looked up from germline, CDR1 is SQVTM and CDR2 is ANQGSEA. With 4 bases clipped from V and 4 bases from J, the junction kept 6 bases outside the gene matches. CDR3 loop: CSVGRGRGTEAFF. CDR3 nucleotide sequence: TGCAGCGTTGGGAGGGGGCGCGGCACTGAAGCTTTCTTT.

The chain carries TRBV7-8 and TRBJ1-3, with 8 bases matching TRBD1. This CDR3 is built from 14 residues. The germline gives CDR1 SGHVS, CDR2 FQNEAQ. Losses at the gene ends were 6 bases for V and 2 bases for J; bases not matched to a gene: 3. The CDR3 nucleotides are TGTGCCAGCAGGGCAGGGGGCCCTGGAAACACCATATATTTT. It codes for CASRAGGPGNTIYF.

The chain carries TRBV27 and TRBJ2-7, with 8 bases identical to TRBD2. This CDR3 has 13 residues. V lost 4 bases and J lost 4; bases outside the gene matches: 3. Per the germline V gene, CDR1 is MNHEY and CDR2 is SMNVEV (reference sequence). CDR3 sequence reads: CASSYGGGYEQYF. DNA of the CDR3: TGTGCCAGCAGTTACGGCGGGGGGTACGAGCAGTACTTC.

The J gene is TRBJ1-5, the V gene TRBV5-1, with TRBD1 matching 9 bases. Germline V gene lookup returns CDR1 SGHRS and CDR2 YFSETQ. This CDR3 region has 14 residues. The junction had 8 bases not matched to a gene; V was cut back by 4 bases and J by 9 bases. The CDR3 DNA is TGCGCCAGCAGCCCCCGGACAGGGGTTGTGCCCCAGCATTTT. It codes for CASSPRTGVVPQHF.

The rearrangement uses TRBV19 and TRBJ2-7; 8 bases align to TRBD2. CDR1 and CDR2 (germline): LNHDA, SQIVND (reference sequence). V lost 2 bases and J lost 4; bases outside the gene matches: 7. This CDR3 spans 15 amino acids. CDR3: CASSITSGGYYEQYF. The CDR3 nucleotides are TGTGCCAGTAGTATAACCAGCGGGGGTTATTACGAGCAGTACTTC.

The chain has TRBV9 and TRBJ2-2; 7 bases line up with TRBD2. The length of the CDR3 is 15 residues. CDR1 and CDR2 (germline): SGDLS, YYNGEE. With 6 bases clipped from V and 4 bases from J, the junction kept 9 bases outside the gene matches. In DNA, the CDR3 is TGTGCCAGCAACCGTGGGGGGGACGGCACCGGGGAGCTGTTTTTT. It codes for CASNRGGDGTGELFF.

V usage is TRBV2 and J usage is TRBJ2-5, with a possible D match to TRBD2 (5 bases). Germline loops: CDR1 SNHLY, CDR2 FYNNEI. Trimming removed 6 bases from V and 6 bases from J, with 14 bases in between. This CDR3 has 13 amino acids. This CDR3 is CASSPNGVQTQYF. The CDR3 DNA is TGTGCCAGCAGCCCCAACGGGGTGCAGACCCAGTACTTC. The variable domain in full, with the rest retrieved from reference TRBV2 and TRBJ2-5, is EPEVTQTPSHQVTQMGQEVILRCVPISNHLYFYWYRQILGQKVEFLVSFYNNEISEKSEIFDDQFSVERPDGSNFTLKIRSTKLEDSAMYFCASSPNGVQTQYFGPGTRLLVL.

This clone was seen more than once but under ten times. The missing conserved phenylalanine or tryptophan at the end of this CDR3 makes a read error likely. The DNA is left out, because the CDR3 cannot be placed on it with certainty; the CDR3 is given as TCRdb lists it. The chain couples TRBV6-1 to TRBJ1-1; TRBD1 reflects the table's D call only, with no check against the DNA. Germline lookup yields CDR1 MNHNS and CDR2 SASEGT. Ends included, the CDR3 has 14 residues. The CDR3 loop reads CASSSDLVHSPRIA.

The chain carries TRBV15 and TRBJ2-1, with D perhaps TRBD2 (7 bases). The CDR3 totals 17 residues. CDR1 and CDR2 (germline): LNHNV, YYDKDF (reference sequence). V was clipped by 2 bases and J by 7 bases, with 21 bases between them. CDR3 sequence: CATSRSSGGPARNEQFF. CDR3 nucleotide sequence: TGTGCCACCAGCAGATCCTCGGGGGGCCCCGCTCGGAATGAGCAGTTCTTC.

This clone occurred a few times. The rearrangement joins TRBV2 to TRBJ2-1, with 12 bases aligning to TRBD2. CDR1 and CDR2 from the germline V gene are SNHLY and FYNNEI. V trimming: 6 bases; J trimming: 4 bases; junction bases outside the gene matches: 4. The CDR3 loop spans 15 amino acids. This chain's CDR3 is CASRWTSGNYNEQFF. The CDR3 coding sequence is TGTGCCAGCAGGTGGACTAGCGGGAATTACAATGAGCAGTTCTTC.

The chain links TRBV18 to TRBJ1-2; 7 bases agree with TRBD1. The CDR3 runs 13 residues. The germline V gene encodes CDR1 KGHSH and CDR2 LQKENI. Trimming cost V 3 bases and J 4 bases; bases outside gene matches: 2. The CDR3 nucleotides read TGTGCCAGCTCACCTGGACAGGTCTATGGCTACACCTTC. Amino acid sequence: CASSPGQVYGYTF.

The chain has TRBV5-1 and TRBJ2-3, with a possible D match to TRBD1 (6 bases). V was clipped by 4 bases and J by 0 bases, with 12 bases between them. This CDR3 comprises 15 residues. Germline-derived CDR1 and CDR2 are SGHRS and YFSETQ. CDR3 nucleotide sequence: TGCGCCAGCAGCGCGGACAGTAAAAGCACAGATACGCAGTATTTT. Amino acid sequence: CASSADSKSTDTQYF.

The rearrangement links TRBV6-5 to TRBJ2-1, with D perhaps TRBD1 (6 bases). V gave up 2 bases and J gave up 2 bases, with 7 bases separating them. Germline lookup yields CDR1 MNHEY and CDR2 SVGAGI. The CDR3 length is 14 residues. Here the CDR3 reads CASSYGQTYNEQFF. The CDR3 nucleotides read TGTGCCAGCAGTTACGGACAGACCTACAATGAGCAGTTCTTC.

This clone was seen more than once but under ten times. The chain links TRBV5-4 to TRBJ2-3; weak D call: TRBD2 (6 bases). Trimming left V 4 bases short and J 4 bases short, with 13 bases between. The length of the CDR3 is 14 residues. Per the germline V gene, CDR1 is SGHNT and CDR2 is YYREEE (reference sequence). The DNA for the CDR3 is TGTGCCAGCAGCCCCGACGGGGGTCCAGATACGCAGTATTTT. This sequence encodes CASSPDGGPDTQYF.

V gene TRBV19 combines with J gene TRBJ1-4, with D hard to call. Deletions cut 3 bases from V and 10 bases from J, with 18 bases between. Germline V gene data show CDR1 as LNHDA and CDR2 as SQIVND (reference sequence). The CDR3 is 15 residues long. In DNA form, the CDR3 reads TGTGCCAGTAGTATCCTCGGGAGCCGGGGTGGAAAACTGTTTTTT. Protein product: CASSILGSRGGKLFF.

The gene calls are TRBV5-1 and TRBJ2-7; 8 nucleotides agree with TRBD1. Germline lookup yields CDR1 SGHRS and CDR2 YFSETQ. Trimming cost V 3 bases and J 5 bases; bases outside gene matches: 7. CDR3 length: 14 amino acids. The CDR3 coding sequence is TGCGCCAGCAGCTCGAGGACAGGGAGCGACGAGCAGTACTTC. It is translated as CASSSRTGSDEQYF.

This clone was recorded once. The chain has TRBV6-1 and TRBJ2-1; tentatively, D is TRBD2 (7 bases). The CDR3 loop spans 16 amino acids. CDR1 is MNHNS and CDR2 is SASEGT in the germline V gene. V dropped 0 bases and J dropped 3 bases, with 12 bases sitting between them. The CDR3 nucleotides are TGTGCCAGCAGTGAAGCGGCGGGGGCCGTCTACAATGAGCAGTTCTTC. Its translation: CASSEAAGAVYNEQFF.

The rearrangement uses TRBV10-2 and TRBJ1-1; D possibly corresponds to TRBD1 (5 bases). CDR1 and CDR2 from the germline V gene are WSHSY and SAAADI. CDR3 length: 15 residues. Trimming left V 10 bases short and J 1 base short, with 19 bases between. This CDR3 is CATMSGAVGNTEAFF. In nucleotides, the CDR3 is TGCGCCACCATGAGCGGGGCGGTCGGGAACACTGAAGCTTTCTTT.

The CDR3 spells CASSVAGAGEKLFF. The CDR3 DNA reads as TGTGCCAGCAGCGTAGCAGGGGCCGGTGAAAAACTGTTTTTT. The chain combines TRBV9 with TRBJ1-4, with a possible D match to TRBD1 (6 bases). V was clipped by 0 bases and J by 7 bases, with 10 bases between them. The CDR3 covers 14 residues. Germline CDR1 is SGDLS and CDR2 is YYNGEE. Based on the CDR3 plus reference TRBV9 and TRBJ1-4, the full variable domain is DSGVTQTPKHLITATGQRVTLRCSPRSGDLSVYWYQQSLDQGLQFLIQYYNGEERAKGNILERFSAQQFPDLHSELNLSSLELGDSALYFCASSVAGAGEKLFFGSGTQLSVL.

CDR3 nucleotides: TGTGCCAGCAGCCCCTTTCTAGCAGGGGCCTACGAGCAGTACTTC. Protein sequence: CASSPFLAGAYEQYF. V and J are TRBV7-9 and TRBJ2-7; D might be TRBD1 (6 bases). This CDR3 is 15 amino acids long. V was cut by 5 bases and J by 2 bases, with 16 bases left in between. Germline V gene lookup returns CDR1 SEHNR and CDR2 FQNEAQ (reference sequence). Full variable domain (remainder filled in from reference TRBV7-9 and TRBJ2-7): DTGVSQNPRHKITKRGQNVTFRCDPISEHNRLYWYRQTLGQGPEFLTYFQNEAQLEKSRLLSDRFSAERPKGSFSTLEIQRTEQGDSAMYLCASSPFLAGAYEQYFGPGTRLTVT.

The chain carries TRBV2 and TRBJ2-1, with 9 bases aligning to TRBD2. Germline V gene sequence: CDR1 SNHLY, CDR2 FYNNEI. There are 15 residues in the CDR3. The trim removed 8 bases at V and 7 bases at J, leaving 12 bases unmatched. The CDR3, as DNA: TGTGCCAGCTCAAGATCTAGCGGGGCTGTGAATGAGCAGTTCTTC. It yields the protein CASSRSSGAVNEQFF.